A single sample is the source of the 21 T cell receptor beta chains below, sequenced in a study of a mutant IDH1 vaccine in newly diagnosed glioma. Profiled with immunoSEQ multiplex PCR; TCRdb holds only in-frame clones, not every one. This table holds tens of thousands of clones, about 87% found once. The time point was: week 35, safety follow-up. The content of each vaccine dose was 300 ug of mutant IDH1 20-mer peptide, and topical imiquimod accompanied it. Their antigens are not known. This material consisted of PBMCs, taken from a glioma patient whose treatment included an IDH1 peptide vaccine. The receptors derive from a man in his thirties or forties with glioma.

The V and J genes are TRBV5-5 and TRBJ2-6; D gene unclear. Trimming left V 6 bases short and J 0 bases short, with 4 bases between. Germline V lookup: CDR1 SGHKS, CDR2 YYEKEE (reference sequence). This CDR3 region has 13 residues. CDR3 sequence: CASILSGANVLTF. The CDR3 DNA is TGTGCCAGCATCCTCTCTGGGGCCAACGTCCTGACTTTC.

This CDR3 is CSVESDTGGRDEQFF. As DNA, the CDR3 is TGCAGCGTTGAGTCAGACACAGGGGGCCGGGATGAGCAGTTCTTC. The chain uses TRBV29-1 and TRBJ2-1; 9 bases map to TRBD1. The length of the CDR3 is 15 residues. V was pared by 3 bases and J by 8 bases, with 11 bases of the junction left unmatched. The germline CDR1 and CDR2 sequences are SQVTM and ANQGSEA.

CDR3 protein: CAWSAGETQYF. Here the CDR3 DNA reads TGTGCCTGGAGTGCCGGAGAGACCCAGTACTTC. The J gene is TRBJ2-5, the V gene TRBV30; D gene ambiguous. Germline CDR1 is GTSNPN and CDR2 is SVGIG (reference sequence). V lost 1 base and J lost 4, with 4 bases in between. The CDR3 contains 11 residues.

This chain connects TRBV5-6 to TRBJ1-6; 11 positions match TRBD1. Germline CDR1 reads SGHDT; CDR2 reads YYEEEE. CDR3 size: 17 residues. V lost 2 bases to trimming and J lost 0 bases; unmatched junction nucleotides: 1. This CDR3 reads CASSFGTGGSYNSPLHF. The CDR3 nucleotides read TGTGCCAGCAGCTTTGGGACAGGGGGCTCCTATAATTCACCCCTCCACTTT.

The chain links TRBV28 to TRBJ1-2; TRBD1 aligns across 9 bases. Trimming took 7 bases from V and 7 from J; bases not matched to a gene: 7. The CDR3 is 13 residues long. From germline, CDR1 is MDHEN and CDR2 SYDVKM. The CDR3 DNA reads TGTGCCAGCACCTGGGGGGACAGGGCTGGCTACACCTTC. This encodes CASTWGDRAGYTF.

V is TRBV9 and J is TRBJ2-2; 11 bases are shared with TRBD2. CDR3 length equals 16 residues. Germline CDR1 and CDR2: SGDLS and YYNGEE. The V gene end was trimmed by 2 bases and the J gene end by 2 bases; junction bases not matched to a gene: 2. The CDR3 here is CASSVSGRANTGELFF. Written as DNA, the CDR3 is TGTGCCAGCAGCGTTAGCGGGAGGGCCAACACCGGGGAGCTGTTTTTT.

The V call is TRBV5-6, the J call TRBJ2-1; TRBD1 is a possible D gene (6 bases). Trimming took 1 base from V and 7 from J, leaving 12 bases between them. Germline-derived CDR1 and CDR2 are SGHDT and YYEEEE. The CDR3 length is 14 residues. In nucleotides, the CDR3 is TGTGCCAGCAGCTTGAGGTCAGGGGTAAATGAGCAGTTCTTC. The encoded protein is CASSLRSGVNEQFF.

The genes are TRBV27 and TRBJ2-7; 12 bases line up with TRBD2. CDR1 is MNHEY, CDR2 SMNVEV, per germline (reference sequence). The CDR3 sequence is 16 residues long. Trimming took 6 bases from V and 6 from J; bases not matched to a gene: 12. CDR3 sequence: CASRARLAGDHGEQYF. The CDR3 DNA sequence: TGTGCCAGCAGAGCCAGACTAGCGGGAGACCACGGCGAGCAGTACTTC.

V usage is TRBV6-6 and J usage is TRBJ2-2; 12 bases map to TRBD2. Germline V CDR1 and CDR2: MNHNY, SVGAGI (reference sequence). The CDR3 has 14 residues. The V segment lost 7 bases and the J segment 6 bases; nucleotides outside the gene matches: 3. The CDR3 region is CASTTSGGSGELFF. DNA of the CDR3: TGTGCCAGCACAACTAGCGGGGGGTCCGGGGAGCTGTTTTTT.

This clone was detected once. The chain combines TRBV28 with TRBJ1-5; 9 nucleotides agree with TRBD1. The trim removed 6 bases at V and 8 bases at J, leaving 8 bases unmatched. This CDR3 is built from 14 residues. CDR1 MDHEN and CDR2 SYDVKM come from the germline V gene. CDR3 protein: CASSQPGTGKPQHF. CDR3 sequence (DNA): TGTGCCAGCAGCCAACCCGGGACAGGGAAGCCCCAGCATTTT. Combining the CDR3 with reference TRBV28 and TRBJ1-5 gives the whole variable domain DVKVTQSSRYLVKRTGEKVFLECVQDMDHENMFWYRQDPGLGLRLIYFSYDVKMKEKGDIPEGYSVSREKKERFSLILESASTNQTSMYLCASSQPGTGKPQHFGDGTRLSIL.

The chain is built from TRBV27 and TRBJ1-4, with a possible D match to TRBD1 (6 bases). Germline assignment: CDR1 MNHEY and CDR2 SMNVEV (reference sequence). The CDR3 has 14 amino acids. Trimming took 1 base from V and 6 from J, leaving 9 bases between them. CDR3 residues: CASSLLGADEKLFF. The CDR3 DNA follows: TGTGCCAGCAGTTTATTGGGGGCGGATGAAAAACTGTTTTTT.

The J gene is TRBJ2-3, the V gene TRBV5-1; D may be TRBD1 (7 bases). The V gene lost 2 bases and the J gene lost 5 bases, with 12 bases spanning the gap. The CDR3 extends over 14 amino acids. CDR1 SGHRS and CDR2 YFSETQ come from the germline V gene. The CDR3: CASSFRQGGDTQYF. CDR3 DNA: TGCGCCAGCAGCTTCAGACAGGGAGGAGATACGCAGTATTTT.

The CDR3 bases are TGTGCCAGCAGCCCCACCCCGACAGCTTATAGCAATCAGCCCCAGCATTTT. Its translation is CASSPTPTAYSNQPQHF. The J gene is TRBJ1-5, the V gene TRBV5-4; D is possibly TRBD1 (5 bases). This CDR3 is built from 17 residues. CDR1 and CDR2 from the germline V gene are SGHNT and YYREEE (reference sequence). V was pared by 4 bases and J by 0 bases, with 17 bases between.

This clone came up once. J is TRBJ2-3 and V is TRBV19, with D maybe TRBD2 (5 bases). From germline, CDR1 is LNHDA and CDR2 SQIVND (reference sequence). This CDR3 contains 14 residues. Deletions cut 6 bases from V and 2 bases from J, with 12 bases between. The CDR3 protein is CASSLGGATDTQYF. For the CDR3, the DNA is TGTGCCAGTAGCCTCGGAGGTGCCACAGATACGCAGTATTTT.

The rearrangement uses TRBV4-3 and TRBJ2-1, with D possibly being TRBD2 (6 bases). From germline, CDR1 is LGHNA and CDR2 YSLEER. CDR3 length: 13 amino acids. Trimming took off 4 bases at V and 10 bases at J, with 14 bases between the two ends. CDR3 region: CASSRENREEQFF. The DNA of the CDR3 is TGCGCCAGCAGCCGGGAGAACCGGGAGGAGCAGTTCTTC.

The chain combines TRBV5-4 with TRBJ2-1; D is ambiguous. The CDR3 extends over 15 amino acids. With 2 bases removed from V and 0 bases from J, the gap between germline ends came to 9 bases. Germline lookup yields CDR1 SGHNT and CDR2 YYREEE (reference sequence). CDR3 loop: CASSFDFRSYNEQFF. The CDR3 DNA reads TGTGCCAGCAGCTTTGACTTCCGCTCCTACAATGAGCAGTTCTTC.

The chain recombines TRBV19 with TRBJ1-2; a possible D gene is TRBD1 (6 bases). The CDR3 length is 11 residues. Germline CDR1 is LNHDA and CDR2 is SQIVND (reference sequence). The V and J ends lost 10 bases and 7 bases respectively, with 13 bases between them. This chain's CDR3 is CAIGGGGGYTF. CDR3 sequence (DNA): TGTGCCATTGGGGGCGGCGGTGGCTACACCTTC.

This rearrangement joins TRBV10-3 to TRBJ1-1; no definite D call. The CDR3 is 14 residues long. Germline loops: CDR1 ENHRY, CDR2 SYGVKD. The ends were cut back, 5 bases at V and 6 bases at J, with 16 bases in the middle. CDR3 nucleotides: TGTGCCATCAGTCCGGACCGTATGGACCCTGAAGCTTTCTTT. This translates into CAISPDRMDPEAFF.

The chain carries TRBV28 and TRBJ1-6, with 8 bases lining up with TRBD1. Losses at the gene ends were 6 bases for V and 9 bases for J; bases not matched to a gene: 7. CDR1 and CDR2 (germline): MDHEN, SYDVKM. This CDR3 region has 14 residues. CDR3 sequence reads: CASRPGQAISPLHF. In nucleotides, the CDR3 is TGTGCCAGCAGGCCGGGACAGGCTATTTCACCCCTCCACTTT.

This sequence joins TRBV15 and TRBJ1-6; TRBD1 aligns across 12 bases. V dropped 0 bases and J dropped 6; count of bases not matched to a gene: 9. The CDR3 length is 19 residues. Per germline, CDR1 LNHNV and CDR2 YYDKDF (reference sequence). DNA of the CDR3: TGTGCCACCAGCAGAGATCTGTGGGACAGGGGGCAAAGTAATTCACCCCTCCACTTT. Protein sequence: CATSRDLWDRGQSNSPLHF. Full variable domain (outside the CDR3, taken from reference TRBV15 and TRBJ1-6): DAMVIQNPRYQVTQFGKPVTLSCSQTLNHNVMYWYQQKSSQAPKLLFHYYDKDFNNEADTPDNFQSRRPNTSFCFLDIRSPGLGDTAMYLCATSRDLWDRGQSNSPLHFGNGTRLTVT.

The rearrangement joins TRBV2 to TRBJ2-1; D is ambiguous. CDR1 is SNHLY, CDR2 FYNNEI, per germline. This CDR3 has 13 residues. With 4 bases removed from V and 7 bases from J, the gap between germline ends came to 11 bases. CDR3 DNA: TGTGCCAGCAGTGTATGGTTTGGGAATGAGCAGTTCTTC. The encoded protein is CASSVWFGNEQFF.